This T cell receptor beta chain originates from a study of brain T cells in children with intractable seizures. Only cases whose brain tissue showed the highest T cell transcript signatures were sequenced. The CDR3 extends over 13 amino acids. The V end was cut by 0 bases, the J end by 7 bases, with 12 bases between. Germline V gene lookup returns CDR1 GTSNPN and CDR2 SVGIG (reference sequence). Clones were read by immunoSEQ multiplex PCR, and TCRdb kept only the in-frame ones, dropping some. The sample has some 10,000 clones; 65% to 70% are singletons. The sequences come from resected brain tissue, collected at surgery. This clonotype originated in a girl between 2 and 10 years old with tuberous sclerosis and intractable seizures. The chain carries TRBV30 and TRBJ1-2; weak D call: TRBD1 (6 bases). The CDR3 sequence: CAWSVRLGAGYTF. As DNA, the CDR3 is TGTGCCTGGAGTGTAAGGCTGGGGGCTGGCTACACCTTC.